Listed below are T cell receptor beta chains from one sample, sequenced in a study of blood T cell repertoires in COVID-19. Clones were sequenced by immunoSEQ multiplex PCR, and TCRdb holds only the in-frame ones, with some missing. This sample has approximately 500,000 clones; roughly 90% occur once, and the top ten carry 1.8%. Sequenced material: PBMCs or T cells enriched from blood (not recorded which). These receptors were collected from a woman aged 40 to 50 who had recovered from COVID-19. CDR3s include the opening cysteine and the closing phenylalanine or tryptophan. The size entry is marked missing in some rows and otherwise reads once, few, many or a size class.

CDR3	V	J	size
CATSDPHGGSETQYF	TRBV24-1	TRBJ2-5	NA
CASSYLQLDGYTF	TRBV6-5	TRBJ1-2	NA
CASSQEDSNYGYTF	TRBV4-2	TRBJ1-2	NA
CASSAGGPQQEQYF	TRBV18	TRBJ2-7	NA
CASSVGRRGDNEQFF	TRBV7-9	TRBJ2-1	NA
CAISGKGASTEAFF	TRBV10-3	TRBJ1-1	NA
CASSLLSPTGELFF	TRBV6-2/TRBV6-3	TRBJ2-2	NA
CASSPAGTSVETQYF	TRBV6-2/TRBV6-3	TRBJ2-5	NA
CASSGYGWDTTYEQYF	TRBV25-1	TRBJ2-7	NA
CASKDRVSNQPQHF	TRBV6-4	TRBJ1-5	NA
CASSTGQVYGYTF	TRBV18	TRBJ1-2	NA
CATSPSRRPNTEAFF	TRBV6-6	TRBJ1-1	NA
CASSLGQLNTEAFF	TRBV7-2	TRBJ1-1	NA
CASSDSGTSGRNEQFF	TRBV7-9	TRBJ2-1	NA
CASSQGSPGVNEKLFF	TRBV3-1/TRBV3-2	TRBJ1-4	NA
CASRSRQDKIRRYGYTF	TRBV28	TRBJ1-2	NA
CASSPGLGDTQYF	TRBV7-2	TRBJ2-3	NA
CASSYSGGSGYSPLHF	TRBV6-5	TRBJ1-6	NA
CASSLVPHREQFF	TRBV5-1	TRBJ2-1	NA
CASSILRTALTGELFF	TRBV19	TRBJ2-2	NA
CASSFGTSGFLAYEQYF	TRBV5-1	TRBJ2-7	NA
CASSPGTGVQPQHF	TRBV7-9	TRBJ1-5	NA
CATSANDRGGTGELFF	TRBV24-1	TRBJ2-2	NA
CASSEGRPGQGYGYTF	TRBV2	TRBJ1-2	few
CASSRRLAKNNEQFF	TRBV5-6	TRBJ2-1	NA
CASSEGTEQFF	TRBV5-1	TRBJ2-1	NA
CASSSQTRKGPEQYF	TRBV11-2	TRBJ2-7	NA
CASSLIATDTQYF	TRBV7-6	TRBJ2-3	NA
CASSQGRTSGRDTQYF	TRBV4-2	TRBJ2-3	NA
CASNRQSTDTQYF	TRBV11-2	TRBJ2-3	NA
CATSDRPGLAGGPLGEQYF	TRBV24-1	TRBJ2-7	NA
CASSQFLISGHNQPQHF	TRBV3-1/TRBV3-2	TRBJ1-5	NA
CASSAGLAVYEQYF	TRBV9	TRBJ2-7	NA